This T cell receptor beta chain was sequenced during a study of tumor-infiltrating lymphocytes in primary liver carcinoma. Study results and caveats: Significantly greater top-250-clone fractions characterized tumors relative to blood (p = 0.039). Among the pair types, tumor region pairs showed more overlap than tumor-adjacent and tumor-blood pairs. Presence in all five tumor regions was observed for only about 7-24% of top clones.

Points on this clonotype: Antigen: not known.

cDNA specific to TCR beta was made from 500 ng of total RNA, with a constant-region primer employed for priming. It was through three nested multiplex PCR rounds of slightly modified ARM-PCR that TCR beta libraries arose. The two initial PCR rounds, nine to eleven cycles each, used TRBV1-TRBV30 forward and C-beta reverse primers. TCRdb processed the multiplex PCR reads anew with MiXCR; each CDR3 protein has one entry. The table shows under 90,000 distinct CDR3 sequences, with approximately 77% occurring only once. V was trimmed by 7 bases and J by 4 bases, leaving 13 bases between them. There are 12 residues in the CDR3. The germline gives CDR1 DFQATT, CDR2 SNEGSKA (reference sequence). Bulk tissue was left unsorted, and RNA and DNA were co-extracted from roughly 20-30 mg of it. Every tumor sample had over 80% viable tumor cells.

The rearrangement links TRBV20-1 to TRBJ1-2, with D possibly being TRBD1 (5 bases). The TCR comes from a middle-aged man with primary liver carcinoma and hepatitis B virus infection. Sample: liver tumor tissue from sampling region 1. Subset here: tumor region T1, superior pole. In DNA, the CDR3 is TGCAGTGTTAGGGGCGGGAGCTATGGCTACACCTTC. It codes for CSVRGGSYGYTF.